The 25 T cell receptor beta chains given below trace back to one sample, sequenced in a study of response to subunit inactivated influenza vaccine. Via MiXCR, TCRdb re-called the RT-PCR reads, giving one row per CDR3 protein. Here the sample spans about 570,000 distinct CDR3 sequences, about 11% being singletons. The data also belong to a second study, concerning T cells expressing NK-cell markers. From that report: Making the TCR beta cDNA relied on 5'RACE template switching with UMIs.

This sample comprised PBMCs from blood, obtained on the day of vaccination. The receptors here all came from a man between 45 and 60 years old who received an inactivated influenza vaccine.

This clonotype was observed at least ten times. The rearrangement links TRBV12-3 or TRBV12-4 to TRBJ1-1; D gene uncertain. V was pared by 8 bases and J by 4 bases, with 17 bases between. The CDR3 has 14 amino acids. CDR3 sequence: CASSLGGVRTEAFF. The CDR3 DNA reads TGTGCCAGCTCCCTAGGCGGGGTGCGCACTGAAGCTTTCTTT.

This rearrangement joins TRBV12-3 or TRBV12-4 to TRBJ2-3; D is possibly TRBD1 (6 bases). The CDR3 runs 16 residues. The germline V and J ends were trimmed by 5 bases and 0 bases, with 15 bases remaining between them. CDR3 DNA sequence: TGTGCCAGCAGTGCCTCCGGGACAACTAGCACAGATACGCAGTATTTT. Translation gives CASSASGTTSTDTQYF.

This clonotype was seen many times. The rearrangement joins TRBV28 to TRBJ1-5; D may be TRBD1 (5 bases). The CDR3 totals 13 residues. Trimming shortened V by 7 bases and J by 2 bases, and 9 bases separated the two germline ends. Germline V gene lookup returns CDR1 MDHEN and CDR2 SYDVKM. The CDR3 loop is CASTGTRNQPQHF. DNA for the CDR3: TGTGCCAGCACAGGGACGCGCAATCAGCCCCAGCATTTT.

This clonotype appeared a few times. The chain employs TRBV4-3 and TRBJ2-7; D might be TRBD2 (6 bases). Germline V gene lookup returns CDR1 LGHNA and CDR2 YSLEER. This CDR3 is built from 15 residues. The V end lost 0 bases, the J end lost 6 bases, and 15 bases lay between the germline ends. The CDR3 here is CASSQDGGAGSEQYF. DNA of the CDR3: TGCGCCAGCAGCCAAGATGGGGGAGCGGGCTCCGAGCAGTACTTC.

The chain has TRBV11-2 and TRBJ2-1; a weak D match, TRBD2 (6 bases). The CDR3 consists of 16 residues. CDR1 and CDR2 from the germline V gene are SGHAT and FQNNGV. The V gene lost 0 bases and the J gene lost 8 bases, with 17 bases spanning the gap. Here the CDR3 DNA reads TGTGCCAGCAGCTTAGATCCGGGACGGGAGCTGCATGAGCAGTTCTTC. It encodes CASSLDPGRELHEQFF.

The chain combines TRBV7-2 with TRBJ2-2; weak D call: TRBD1 (5 bases). CDR1 and CDR2 (germline): SGHTA, FQGNSA. V shed 3 bases and J shed 3 bases, with 8 bases lying between them. The CDR3 extends over 14 amino acids. The CDR3 reads CASSLGPYTGELFF. CDR3 sequence (DNA): TGTGCCAGCAGCTTGGGGCCATACACCGGGGAGCTGTTTTTT.

The chain uses TRBV5-8 and TRBJ2-2; possibly TRBD2 for D (7 bases). Trimming shortened V by 2 bases and J by 6 bases, and 14 bases separated the two germline ends. There are 15 residues in the CDR3. The germline V gene encodes CDR1 SGHTS and CDR2 YDEGEE. This CDR3 is CASSFGGGFAGELFF. The CDR3 DNA is TGTGCCAGCAGCTTCGGCGGGGGCTTCGCCGGGGAGCTGTTTTTT.

This clonotype has a handful of counts. The V call is TRBV7-2, the J call TRBJ2-1; 10 positions agree with TRBD2. The CDR3 runs 16 residues. CDR1 is SGHTA, CDR2 FQGNSA, per germline. V dropped 2 bases and J dropped 1; count of bases not matched to a gene: 2. CDR3 loop: CASSLTSGESYNEQFF. The CDR3 DNA sequence: TGTGCCAGCAGCTTAACTAGCGGGGAGTCCTACAATGAGCAGTTCTTC.

The rearrangement joins TRBV11-2 to TRBJ2-7; the match to TRBD1 covers 11 bases. There are 15 residues in the CDR3. V lost 6 bases to trimming and J lost 2 bases; unmatched junction nucleotides: 6. Germline V CDR1 and CDR2: SGHAT, FQNNGV. The CDR3 loop is CASRLGQGETYEQYF. CDR3 bases: TGTGCCAGCAGATTGGGACAGGGGGAGACCTACGAGCAGTACTTC.

In this sample, this clonotype turned up a few times. The CDR3 reads CASSLLAGGVHEQYF. In DNA, the CDR3 is TGTGCCAGCAGCTTACTAGCGGGAGGGGTCCACGAGCAGTACTTC. V is TRBV7-3 and J is TRBJ2-7; 12 nucleotides align to TRBD2. The ends lost 2 bases at V and 5 bases at J; junction bases unmatched: 4. CDR3 length: 15 amino acids. Looked up from germline, CDR1 is SGHTA and CDR2 is FQGTGA.

This clonotype was counted at least ten times. This chain links TRBV3-1 with TRBJ2-2; D may be TRBD1 (5 bases). CDR1 LGHDT and CDR2 YNNKEL come from the germline V gene (reference sequence). The CDR3 has 15 amino acids. Trimming stripped 0 bases from V and 4 bases from J, with 9 bases between. CDR3 residues: CASSQELRATGELFF. The CDR3 coding sequence is TGTGCCAGCAGCCAAGAGCTCAGGGCCACCGGGGAGCTGTTTTTT.

The chain recombines TRBV10-1 with TRBJ2-2; 8 nucleotides agree with TRBD1. CDR1 WNHNN and CDR2 SYGVQD come from the germline V gene (reference sequence). The ends lost 5 bases at V and 0 bases at J; junction bases unmatched: 5. CDR3 size: 16 residues. The CDR3 loop is CASSPGTGSNTGELFF. For the CDR3, the DNA is TGCGCCAGCAGTCCCGGGACAGGATCGAACACCGGGGAGCTGTTTTTT.

The chain couples TRBV12-3 or TRBV12-4 to TRBJ2-5, with D perhaps TRBD2 (6 bases). Trimming left V 5 bases short and J 3 bases short, with 16 bases between. This CDR3 is 15 amino acids long. CDR3 sequence reads: CASSRLGGRKETQYF. In nucleotides, the CDR3 is TGTGCCAGCAGTCGGCTCGGGGGTCGGAAAGAGACCCAGTACTTC.

The genes are TRBV2 and TRBJ2-2, with 7 bases identical to TRBD1. Germline V lookup: CDR1 SNHLY, CDR2 FYNNEI. Unmatched junction bases numbered 5, after V lost 10 bases and J lost 3 bases. The CDR3 totals 13 residues. The CDR3 nucleotides are TGTGCCATCCAGGGGGAATACACCGGGGAGCTGTTTTTT. Its translation is CAIQGEYTGELFF.

This clonotype occurred a few times. The chain links TRBV11-2 to TRBJ2-7; tentatively, D is TRBD1 (6 bases). The CDR3 totals 14 residues. The V gene's germline CDR1 is SGHAT and CDR2 FQNNGV. Trimming shortened V by 6 bases and J by 4 bases, and 16 bases separated the two germline ends. CDR3 DNA: TGTGCCAGCAGGGACTTCCGGGACACGTACGAGCAGTACTTC. It yields the protein CASRDFRDTYEQYF.

The chain recombines TRBV27 with TRBJ1-6, with 7 bases that match TRBD1. In germline, CDR1 is MNHEY, CDR2 SMNVEV (reference sequence). V lost 5 bases, J lost 0 bases, and 4 bases stayed unmatched. The CDR3 totals 16 residues. The CDR3 sequence is CASSIGDSSYNSPLHF. The CDR3 region has the DNA TGTGCCAGCAGTATAGGGGACAGCTCCTATAATTCACCCCTCCACTTT.

The chain uses TRBV5-6 and TRBJ2-5, with a tentative D call TRBD1 (5 bases). This CDR3 has 14 residues. Germline V CDR1 and CDR2: SGHDT, YYEEEE. V dropped 1 base and J dropped 5 bases, with 12 bases sitting between them. The CDR3, as DNA: TGTGCCAGCAGCTTGTCAGTTAAGGGGGAGACCCAGTACTTC. Protein: CASSLSVKGETQYF.

This clonotype was observed a few times. An end of the junction does not agree with germline; a read error may underlie this. In nucleotides, the CDR3 is TGTGCCAGCACCTTAGTGGGTACCGGGGAGCTGTTTTTT. It translates to CASTLVGTGELFF. The chain is built from TRBV7-2 and TRBJ2-2; D uncertain. The CDR3 has 13 residues. Germline V gene data show CDR1 as SGHTA and CDR2 as FQGNSA. Using reference TRBV7-2 and TRBJ2-2 for the parts outside the CDR3, the full variable domain is GAGVSQSPSNKVTEKGKDVELRCDPISGHTALYWYRQSLGQGLEFLIYFQGNSAPDKSGLPSDRFSAERTGGSVSTLTIQRTQQEDSAVYLCASTLVGTGELFFGEGSRLTVL.

The rearrangement links TRBV28 to TRBJ2-7, with a weak D call TRBD2 (5 bases). The CDR3 has 11 amino acids. The V end was cut by 7 bases, the J end by 5 bases, with 9 bases between. Germline values: CDR1 MDHEN, CDR2 SYDVKM. CDR3 sequence (DNA): TGTGCCAGCACTAGGGAGCACGAGCAGTACTTC. It yields the protein CASTREHEQYF.

This clonotype was seen a handful of times. The V gene is TRBV29-1, the J gene TRBJ2-3; TRBD2 might be the D (5 bases). V was shortened by 0 bases and J by 1 base, with 11 bases between the two germline ends. Germline V lookup: CDR1 SQVTM, CDR2 ANQGSEA. The CDR3 contains 15 residues. CDR3 bases: TGCAGCGTTGAAGATCAGGAGAGGGGCACAGATACGCAGTATTTT. Its protein product is CSVEDQERGTDTQYF.

This clonotype was seen many times. V and J are TRBV29-1 and TRBJ2-1, with a weak D call TRBD1 (6 bases). Germline-derived CDR1 and CDR2 are SQVTM and ANQGSEA. There are 13 residues in the CDR3. V lost 6 bases and J lost 8, with 17 bases in between. DNA of the CDR3: TGCAGCGTCGCATTAGGGCAGGGGTATGAGCAGTTCTTC. This encodes CSVALGQGYEQFF.

This clonotype was recorded at least ten times. The rearrangement links TRBV6-5 to TRBJ2-3; D is unclear. V gave up 2 bases and J gave up 5 bases, with 8 bases separating them. The CDR3 has 13 residues. The germline CDR1 and CDR2 sequences are MNHEY and SVGAGI. CDR3: CASSYANGDTQYF. The CDR3 region has the DNA TGTGCCAGCAGTTACGCCAACGGAGATACGCAGTATTTT.

As concerns this clonotype: The junction does not match germline at one end; this may be a read error. The chain has TRBV20-1 and TRBJ2-5; the D gene is possibly TRBD2 (6 bases). CDR1 DFQATT and CDR2 SNEGSKA come from the germline V gene (reference sequence). The CDR3 is 15 residues long. The CDR3 region has the DNA TGCCGTGCTGAGACTTCGCCTGGGGGGTGGGAGACCCAGTACTTC. Protein sequence: CRAETSPGGWETQYF.

This clonotype was seen a handful of times. J is TRBJ2-2 and V is TRBV3-1, with 14 bases fitting TRBD2. The germline V gene encodes CDR1 LGHDT and CDR2 YNNKEL (reference sequence). The CDR3 is made up of 15 amino acids. J lost 5 bases, V lost 8 bases, and 4 bases had no gene match. The CDR3 loop is CASGTSGRSTGELFF. DNA for the CDR3: TGTGCCAGCGGGACTAGCGGGAGATCTACCGGGGAGCTGTTTTTT. Combining the CDR3 with reference TRBV3-1 and TRBJ2-2 gives the whole variable domain DTAVSQTPKYLVTQMGNDKSIKCEQNLGHDTMYWYKQDSKKFLKIMFSYNNKELIINETVPNRFSPKSPDKAHLNLHINSLELGDSAVYFCASGTSGRSTGELFFGEGSRLTVL.

This clonotype was counted many times. This chain joins TRBV10-3 and TRBJ2-3; D is unresolved. This CDR3 region has 18 residues. Germline loops: CDR1 ENHRY, CDR2 SYGVKD. V gave up 2 bases and J gave up 0 bases, with 18 bases separating them. CDR3 bases: TGTGCCATCAGTGAGGCGGTGTACTCCTCTCCTAGCACAGATACGCAGTATTTT. Its protein is CAISEAVYSSPSTDTQYF.